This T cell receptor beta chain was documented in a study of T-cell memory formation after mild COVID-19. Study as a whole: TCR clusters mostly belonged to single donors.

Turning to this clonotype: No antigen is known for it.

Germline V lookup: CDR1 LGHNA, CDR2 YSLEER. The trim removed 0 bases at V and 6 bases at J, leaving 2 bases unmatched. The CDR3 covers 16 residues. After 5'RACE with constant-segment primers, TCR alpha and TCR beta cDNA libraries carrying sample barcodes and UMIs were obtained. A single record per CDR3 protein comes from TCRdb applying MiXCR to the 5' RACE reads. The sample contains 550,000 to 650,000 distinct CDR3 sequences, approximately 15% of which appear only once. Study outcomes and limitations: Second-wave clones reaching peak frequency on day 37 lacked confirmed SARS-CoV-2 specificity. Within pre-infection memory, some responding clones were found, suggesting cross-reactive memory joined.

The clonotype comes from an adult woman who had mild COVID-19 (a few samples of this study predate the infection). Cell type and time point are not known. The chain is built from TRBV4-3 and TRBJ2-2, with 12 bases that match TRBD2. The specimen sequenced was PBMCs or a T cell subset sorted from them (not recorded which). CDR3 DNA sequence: TGCGCCAGCAGCCAAGAGGCTAGCGGGAGGGCCGGGGAGCTGTTTTTT. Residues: CASSQEASGRAGELFF.